Below, 2 T cell receptor beta chains from the same sample are listed, as sequenced in a study of T cell responses to AZD1222 COVID-19 vaccine. Sequencing was performed with immunoSEQ multiplex PCR; in TCRdb, only in-frame clones are kept and a portion is missing. This table holds some 91,000 clones, roughly 89% found once. Sequencing used peripheral blood, obtained on day 0 of AZD1222 vaccination. The receptors come from an adult in good health.

V is TRBV18 and J is TRBJ1-2; no clear D. The CDR3 loop spans 14 amino acids. Germline V gives CDR1 KGHSH, CDR2 LQKENI. V was shortened by 2 bases and J by 5 bases, with 12 bases between the two germline ends. DNA for the CDR3: TGTGCCAGCTCACCAACGTTACAGCCGTATGGCTACACCTTC. This gives the protein CASSPTLQPYGYTF.

V gene TRBV19 combines with J gene TRBJ1-5, with D hard to call. V was clipped by 3 bases and J by 8 bases, with 17 bases between them. This CDR3 is built from 15 residues. Germline V gene data show CDR1 as LNHDA and CDR2 as SQIVND (reference sequence). The DNA of the CDR3 is TGTGCCAGTAGTATGAAGGGTAATTCGGAGGAGCCCCAGCATTTT. This translates into CASSMKGNSEEPQHF. The full variable domain, in which reference TRBV19 and TRBJ1-5 provide the parts outside the CDR3, is DGGITQSPKYLFRKEGQNVTLSCEQNLNHDAMYWYRQDPGQGLRLIYYSQIVNDFQKGDIAEGYSVSREKKESFPLTVTSAQKNPTAFYLCASSMKGNSEEPQHFGDGTRLSIL.